This T cell receptor beta chain comes out of a study of regulatory T cells in long-lasting Graves disease. To make TCR beta libraries, researchers used iRepertoire HTBI primers and Arm-PCR of CDR3 regions. TCRdb re-called the multiplex PCR reads through MiXCR, storing one row per CDR3 protein. Of a few hundred thousand distinct CDR3 sequences in the sample, over 15% were seen once. Time point denoted: newly diagnosed GD, antithyroid drugs for less than 3 months. PBMC RNA served as the TCR library source. With V trimmed by 7 bases and J by 0 bases, 8 bases remained unmatched. CDR3 length equals 15 residues. Regarding this clonotype: Its antigen remains unidentified.

Overall study results and limits: Less diverse TCR repertoires were seen in persistent Graves' patients than in newly diagnosed ones.

The data were also submitted as part of a second study, on T cells in Graves' hyperthyroidism and ophthalmopathy. That publication notes: Graves' hyperthyroidism is called stable when ophthalmopathy does not progress within 18 months. TCR CDR3 regions were first amplified by RT-PCR with HTBI primers.

J is TRBJ2-5 and V is TRBV12-3 or TRBV12-4, with TRBD2 identical over 7 bases. The specimen comprised peripheral blood mononuclear cells (PBMCs), sampled at new diagnosis, from a patient treated with antithyroid drugs. This TCR was sampled from a man aged 35 to 55 with Graves disease. The DNA for the CDR3 is TGTGCCAGCACCCATGACGCGGGGGACCAAGAGACCCAGTACTTC. Encoded protein: CASTHDAGDQETQYF.